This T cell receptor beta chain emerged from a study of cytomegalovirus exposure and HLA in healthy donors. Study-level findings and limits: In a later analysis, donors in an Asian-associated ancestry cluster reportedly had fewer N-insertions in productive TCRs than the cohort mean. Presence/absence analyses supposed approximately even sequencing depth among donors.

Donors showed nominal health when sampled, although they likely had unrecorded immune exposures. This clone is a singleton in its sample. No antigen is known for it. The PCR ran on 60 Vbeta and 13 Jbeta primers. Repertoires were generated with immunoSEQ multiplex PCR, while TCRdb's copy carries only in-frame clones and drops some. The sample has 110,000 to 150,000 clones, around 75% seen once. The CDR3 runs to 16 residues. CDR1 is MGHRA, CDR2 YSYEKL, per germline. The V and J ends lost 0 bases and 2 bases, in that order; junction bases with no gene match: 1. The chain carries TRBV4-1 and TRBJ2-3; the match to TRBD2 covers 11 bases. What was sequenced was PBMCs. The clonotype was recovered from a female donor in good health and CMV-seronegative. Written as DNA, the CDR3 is TGCGCCAGCAGCCAAGAGGGACTAGCGGACACAGATACGCAGTATTTT. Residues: CASSQEGLADTDTQYF.